This entry concerns a single T cell receptor (beta chain). Its antigen is still unknown. The J segment lost 3 bases and the V segment lost 7 bases, leaving 5 bases of the junction unmatched. The CDR3 runs to 13 residues. Germline CDR1 MDHEN, CDR2 SYDVKM. The record originates from a study of identifying expanded T cells in peripheral blood. Produced via immunoSEQ multiplex PCR; TCRdb's table is partial and in-frame only. The data contain about 78,000 clones, about 83% of them seen just once; the ten biggest clones take up more than 15%. Study observations and caveats: Roughly two-week clone count variance significantly increased as total template count grew.

The chain couples TRBV28 to TRBJ2-7; TRBD2 aligns across 8 bases. The sequenced material came from blood. This sequence originates from a person aged 18 to 75 in good health. In nucleotides, the CDR3 is TGTGCCAGCACACGGGAGGGTCGCTACGAGCAGTACTTC. Protein: CASTREGRYEQYF. Together with reference TRBV28 and TRBJ2-7, the CDR3 gives the full variable domain: DVKVTQSSRYLVKRTGEKVFLECVQDMDHENMFWYRQDPGLGLRLIYFSYDVKMKEKGDIPEGYSVSREKKERFSLILESASTNQTSMYLCASTREGRYEQYFGPGTRLTVT.